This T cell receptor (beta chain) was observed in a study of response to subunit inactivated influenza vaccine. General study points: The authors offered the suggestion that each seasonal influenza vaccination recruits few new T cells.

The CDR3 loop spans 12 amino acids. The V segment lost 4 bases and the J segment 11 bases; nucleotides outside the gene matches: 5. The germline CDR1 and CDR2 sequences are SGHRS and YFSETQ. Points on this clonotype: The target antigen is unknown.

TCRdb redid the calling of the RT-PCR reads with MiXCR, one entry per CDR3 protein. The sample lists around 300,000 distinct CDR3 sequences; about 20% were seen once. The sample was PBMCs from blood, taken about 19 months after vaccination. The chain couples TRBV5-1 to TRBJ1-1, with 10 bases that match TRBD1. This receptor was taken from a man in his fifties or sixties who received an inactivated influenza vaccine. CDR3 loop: CASSDGTGAAFF. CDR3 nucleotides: TGCGCCAGCAGCGACGGGACAGGGGCTGCTTTCTTT.